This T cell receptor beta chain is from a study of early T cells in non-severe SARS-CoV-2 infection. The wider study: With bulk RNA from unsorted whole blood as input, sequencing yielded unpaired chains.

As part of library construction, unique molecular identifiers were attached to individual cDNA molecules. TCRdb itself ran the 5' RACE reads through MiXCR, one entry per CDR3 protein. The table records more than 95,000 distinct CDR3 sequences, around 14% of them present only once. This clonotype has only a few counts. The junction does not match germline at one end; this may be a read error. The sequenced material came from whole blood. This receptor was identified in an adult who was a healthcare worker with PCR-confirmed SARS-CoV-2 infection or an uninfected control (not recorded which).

The CDR3, as DNA: TGTGCCAGCAGTTTAGGTGGGGGGTTGGCAGATACGCAGTATTTT. It encodes CASSLGGGLADTQYF. This sequence joins TRBV11-2 and TRBJ2-3; D is perhaps TRBD2 (6 bases). The CDR3 is 15 residues long. CDR1 and CDR2 from the germline V gene are SGHAT and FQNNGV.